The T cell receptor (beta chain) described here comes from a study of monozygotic twins with inflammatory bowel disease. As regards this clonotype: Antigen specificity is unknown.

No DNA is given; TCRdb re-called the 5' RACE reads and lists each CDR3 protein once. In total, the table holds over 350,000 distinct CDR3 sequences. Study outcomes and limitations: Distinct T cell subtypes could not be told apart. Relative clonotype sharing with others was diminished in IBD patients versus healthy twins, particularly with disease activity.

Material: blood. This TCR came from a human donor with ulcerative colitis or Crohn's disease, or a healthy co-twin of an affected twin (not recorded which).

This chain's CDR3 is CASSLGLSNEKLFF. The V and J genes are TRBV7-9 and TRBJ1-4. The CDR3 contains 14 residues. Looked up from germline, CDR1 is SEHNR and CDR2 is FQNEAQ (reference sequence).